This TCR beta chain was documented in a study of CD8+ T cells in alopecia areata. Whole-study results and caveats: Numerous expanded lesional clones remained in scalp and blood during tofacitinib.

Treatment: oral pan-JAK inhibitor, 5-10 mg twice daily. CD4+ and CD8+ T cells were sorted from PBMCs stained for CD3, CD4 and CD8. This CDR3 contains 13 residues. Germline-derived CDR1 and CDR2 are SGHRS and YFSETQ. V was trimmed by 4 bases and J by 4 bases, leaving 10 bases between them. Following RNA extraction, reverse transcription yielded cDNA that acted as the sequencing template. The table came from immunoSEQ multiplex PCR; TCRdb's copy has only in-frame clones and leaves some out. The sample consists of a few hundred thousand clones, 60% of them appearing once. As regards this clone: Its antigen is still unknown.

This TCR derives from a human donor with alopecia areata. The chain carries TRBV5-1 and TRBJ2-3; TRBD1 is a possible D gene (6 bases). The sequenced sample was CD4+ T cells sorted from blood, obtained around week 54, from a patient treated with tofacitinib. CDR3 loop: CASSAQGSDTQYF. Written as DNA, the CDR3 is TGCGCCAGCAGCGCACAGGGTTCAGATACGCAGTATTTT.